The rows below give T cell receptor beta chains drawn from one sample of a study of blood T cell repertoires in COVID-19. The repertoire was sequenced with immunoSEQ multiplex PCR; TCRdb's copy has only in-frame clones and lacks some. This sample has about 160,000 clones; just under 85% occur once, and the top ten carry about a fifth. The sequencing sample was made of peripheral blood. These receptors were obtained from a woman over 75 with acute or convalescent COVID-19. CDR3s include the opening cysteine and the closing phenylalanine or tryptophan. A D gene is named only where the DNA matches it firmly. Clone size appears in some rows only: once, few, many, or a class for an expanded clone.

d_gene: .; abundance: .; j_gene: TRBJ1-3; v_gene: TRBV6-5; CDR3nt: TGTGCCAGCAGGATCAGGCTGGCGGGAAACACCATATATTTT; CDR3aa: CASRIRLAGNTIYF
d_gene: .; abundance: .; j_gene: TRBJ1-6; v_gene: TRBV6-5; CDR3nt: TGTGCCAACTCCGGGACAAATTCACCCCTCCACTTT; CDR3aa: CANSGTNSPLHF
d_gene: TRBD2; abundance: .; j_gene: TRBJ2-1; v_gene: TRBV30; CDR3nt: TGTGCCTGCGGGGGGGGCTACAATGAGCAGTTCTTC; CDR3aa: CACGGGYNEQFF
d_gene: TRBD1; abundance: few; j_gene: TRBJ1-6; v_gene: TRBV5-1; CDR3nt: TGCGCCAGCAGCGCCGGACAGGGAGGGAATTCACCCCTCCACTTT; CDR3aa: CASSAGQGGNSPLHF
d_gene: .; abundance: .; j_gene: TRBJ1-4; v_gene: TRBV5-5; CDR3nt: TGTGCCAGCAGCTTGGAACCCCCCGGAAAACTGTTTTTT; CDR3aa: CASSLEPPGKLFF
d_gene: .; abundance: .; j_gene: TRBJ2-7; v_gene: TRBV20-1; CDR3nt: TGCAGTGCTAGAGATCAGGGACTTGACCTCTTC; CDR3aa: CSARDQGLDLF
d_gene: TRBD1; abundance: .; j_gene: TRBJ1-2; v_gene: TRBV11-2; CDR3nt: TGTGCCAGCAGCTTTGGGAGACAGGGGAACTATGGCTACACCTTC; CDR3aa: CASSFGRQGNYGYTF
d_gene: .; abundance: .; j_gene: TRBJ1-2; v_gene: TRBV5-1; CDR3nt: TGCGCCAGCAGCTTGGCCCCAGGTTCCTATGGCTACACCTTC; CDR3aa: CASSLAPGSYGYTF
d_gene: .; abundance: .; j_gene: TRBJ1-4; v_gene: TRBV4-1; CDR3nt: TGCGCCAGCAGCCAACTAGACAGGAGGATTGCAACTAATGAAAAACTGTTTTTT; CDR3aa: CASSQLDRRIATNEKLFF
d_gene: TRBD2; abundance: .; j_gene: TRBJ2-1; v_gene: TRBV5-1; CDR3nt: TGCGCCAGCAGCCCGCCTAGCGGAGACAATGAGCAGTTCTTC; CDR3aa: CASSPPSGDNEQFF
d_gene: TRBD2; abundance: .; j_gene: TRBJ2-3; v_gene: TRBV19; CDR3nt: TGTGCCAGTAGTATAAGCGGGAGGGCCGAGGATACGCAGTATTTT; CDR3aa: CASSISGRAEDTQYF
d_gene: .; abundance: .; j_gene: TRBJ1-2; v_gene: TRBV10-2; CDR3nt: TGCGCCAGCACCCCGAGCGGGGGGGGCTATGGCTACACCTTC; CDR3aa: CASTPSGGGYGYTF
d_gene: TRBD1; abundance: .; j_gene: TRBJ2-5; v_gene: TRBV12-3/TRBV12-4; CDR3nt: TGTGCCAGCAGCCCTACAGGGGGTGAGACCCAGTACTTC; CDR3aa: CASSPTGGETQYF
d_gene: .; abundance: .; j_gene: TRBJ1-1; v_gene: TRBV11-2; CDR3nt: TGTGCCAGCAGCTTAGTTCCGGGTAACACTGAAGCTTTCTTT; CDR3aa: CASSLVPGNTEAFF
d_gene: .; abundance: .; j_gene: TRBJ2-5; v_gene: TRBV3-1/TRBV3-2; CDR3nt: TGTGCCAGCAGCCCCAGATCTAGCGCCCAAGAGACCCAGTACTTC; CDR3aa: CASSPRSSAQETQYF
d_gene: .; abundance: .; j_gene: TRBJ1-2; v_gene: TRBV5-1; CDR3nt: TGCGCCAGCAGCCTACGATTTGGTGAAGCCGGCTACACCTTC; CDR3aa: CASSLRFGEAGYTF
d_gene: .; abundance: .; j_gene: TRBJ2-5; v_gene: TRBV20-1; CDR3nt: TGCAGTGCTAGTCAATTACCGGACAGAATACAAGAGACCCAGTACTTC; CDR3aa: CSASQLPDRIQETQYF
d_gene: .; abundance: .; j_gene: TRBJ1-4; v_gene: TRBV27; CDR3nt: TGTGCCAGCAGTTTATCAGTTTGGCAGGCTAATGAAAAACTGTTTTTT; CDR3aa: CASSLSVWQANEKLFF
d_gene: TRBD1; abundance: .; j_gene: TRBJ1-1; v_gene: TRBV7-9; CDR3nt: TGTGCCAGCAGCGCGGGACAGGGGCTGCGGGCTTTCTTT; CDR3aa: CASSAGQGLRAFF
d_gene: .; abundance: .; j_gene: TRBJ1-5; v_gene: TRBV12-3/TRBV12-4; CDR3nt: TGTGCCAGCAGCTATAGCAATCAGCCCCAGCATTTT; CDR3aa: CASSYSNQPQHF
d_gene: TRBD2; abundance: .; j_gene: TRBJ2-7; v_gene: TRBV5-1; CDR3nt: TGCGCCAGCACTCTAGGCGGGAGTGTCTACGAGCAGTACTTC; CDR3aa: CASTLGGSVYEQYF
d_gene: .; abundance: once; j_gene: TRBJ1-1; v_gene: TRBV10-2; CDR3nt: TGCGCCAGCAGTGAGTCTGTGACAGGTGGCCGTACTGAAGCTTTCTTT; CDR3aa: CASSESVTGGRTEAFF
d_gene: TRBD2; abundance: .; j_gene: TRBJ2-3; v_gene: TRBV30; CDR3nt: TGTGCCTGGAGATTGAATCGCGGGAGAGGGGATACGCAGTATTTT; CDR3aa: CAWRLNRGRGDTQYF
d_gene: .; abundance: .; j_gene: TRBJ1-5; v_gene: TRBV19; CDR3nt: TGTGCCAGTAGTATCCCGGGACAACGCAATCAGCCCCAGCATTTT; CDR3aa: CASSIPGQRNQPQHF
d_gene: TRBD2; abundance: .; j_gene: TRBJ2-7; v_gene: TRBV5-4; CDR3nt: TGTGCCAGCAGTAATTTACTAGCGGGGCCCTACGAGCAGTACTTC; CDR3aa: CASSNLLAGPYEQYF
d_gene: TRBD2; abundance: .; j_gene: TRBJ2-3; v_gene: TRBV10-3; CDR3nt: TGTGCCATCAGTGAACTAGCGGGGATCACAGATACGCAGTATTTT; CDR3aa: CAISELAGITDTQYF
d_gene: TRBD2; abundance: .; j_gene: TRBJ2-6; v_gene: TRBV3-1/TRBV3-2; CDR3nt: TGTGCCAGCAGACTAAGGGGAGGGGTTGGCTCTGGGGCCAACGTCCTGACTTTC; CDR3aa: CASRLRGGVGSGANVLTF
d_gene: .; abundance: .; j_gene: TRBJ1-3; v_gene: TRBV4-1; CDR3nt: TGCGCCAGCAGCCAAGAGGGCAGGGTGGCAGGAAACACCATATATTTT; CDR3aa: CASSQEGRVAGNTIYF